A single T cell receptor (beta chain) is shown here with its context. What it binds is not known. The entry originates in a study of T cell responses to AZD1222 COVID-19 vaccine. The repertoire was sequenced with immunoSEQ multiplex PCR; TCRdb's copy has only in-frame clones and lacks some. The data contain 160,000 or so clones, about 91% of them singletons. Study-wide findings and caveats: The reported proportion of spike-specific TCRs targeting unmutated variant regions was nearly half.

This CDR3 comprises 14 residues. V dropped 3 bases and J dropped 1 base, with 7 bases sitting between them. Germline CDR1 is SGHVS and CDR2 is FNYEAQ. This sample comprised peripheral blood, obtained on day 0 of AZD1222 vaccination. The source of this sequence is an adult in good health. V is TRBV7-6 and J is TRBJ1-5, with a weak D call TRBD1 (6 bases). The CDR3 bases are TGTGCCAGCAGCTTCGGACAGAGCAATCAGCCCCAGCATTTT. Its translation: CASSFGQSNQPQHF.